These 14 T cell receptor beta chains were sequenced from one sample in a study of identifying expanded T cells in peripheral blood. The method was immunoSEQ multiplex PCR; TCRdb's version includes in-frame clones alone and lacks a portion of them. The repertoire consists of 100,000 or so clones, with roughly 90% occurring once and the leading ten covering around 15%. The sequenced sample consisted of blood. These receptors all stem from a person aged 18-69 years in good health.

This clone was seen only once. V is TRBV5-4 and J is TRBJ2-7; TRBD1 matches at 9 bases. Germline-derived CDR1 and CDR2 are SGHNT and YYREEE (reference sequence). With V trimmed by 2 bases and J by 1 base, 10 bases remained unmatched. CDR3 length equals 17 residues. The CDR3 DNA reads as TGTGCCAGCAGCTTCCAATTAGGACAGGGGTGGTCCTACGAGCAGTACTTC. The encoded protein is CASSFQLGQGWSYEQYF.

The rearrangement joins TRBV28 to TRBJ2-1, with TRBD1 matching 9 bases. Looked up from germline, CDR1 is MDHEN and CDR2 is SYDVKM. The CDR3 spans 14 residues. The V and J ends lost 10 bases and 11 bases, in that order; junction bases with no gene match: 15. CDR3 sequence reads: CATIPGQGDTQQFF. DNA of the CDR3: TGTGCCACCATCCCGGGACAGGGTGACACTCAGCAGTTCTTC.

In DNA form, the CDR3 reads TGTGCCAGTATAGGCCGGAAGGATGGCTACACCTTC. It specifies CASIGRKDGYTF. The rearrangement uses TRBV19 and TRBJ1-2; D remains unclear. CDR1 is LNHDA and CDR2 is SQIVND in the germline V gene (reference sequence). The CDR3 runs to 12 residues. Trimming pared 7 bases from V and 6 bases from J, leaving 12 bases between.

A single count supports this clone. The chain recombines TRBV19 with TRBJ1-2; weak D call: TRBD1 (5 bases). Looked up from germline, CDR1 is LNHDA and CDR2 is SQIVND (reference sequence). V lost 5 bases and J 8 bases, leaving 18 bases between the germline ends. The CDR3 sequence is 14 residues long. This CDR3 is CASSPPRVIRGYTF. The CDR3 nucleotides are TGTGCCAGTAGTCCCCCCAGGGTTATCCGGGGCTACACCTTC.

This clone has only one observation. The rearrangement uses TRBV6-5 and TRBJ1-1; no clear D gene. Germline V gene lookup returns CDR1 MNHEY and CDR2 SVGAGI. This CDR3 has 13 residues. Trimming pared 2 bases from V and 1 base from J, leaving 5 bases between. CDR3 protein: CASSYRSNTEAFF. The CDR3 DNA is TGTGCCAGCAGTTACCGGTCGAACACTGAAGCTTTCTTT.

The chain combines TRBV29-1 with TRBJ1-1; D gene ambiguous. Per the germline V gene, CDR1 is SQVTM and CDR2 is ANQGSEA. The CDR3 consists of 14 residues. Trimming removed 3 bases at V and 1 base at J, with 12 bases between. CDR3 sequence reads: CSVEPPWGNTEAFF. The CDR3 DNA reads as TGCAGCGTTGAGCCTCCCTGGGGGAACACTGAAGCTTTCTTT.

This sequence joins TRBV7-2 and TRBJ2-5, with D perhaps matching TRBD1 (6 bases). Germline CDR1 is SGHTA and CDR2 is FQGNSA. The CDR3 has 14 residues. Between the trimmed V and J ends, which lost 2 bases and 1 base, there was a span of 8 bases. CDR3 nucleotides: TGTGCCAGCAGCTTAAGGACAGCCCAAGAGACCCAGTACTTC. It yields the protein CASSLRTAQETQYF.

V and J are TRBV4-3 and TRBJ1-2, with a weak D call TRBD1 (6 bases). CDR1 and CDR2 from the germline V gene are LGHNA and YSLEER. Trimming shortened V by 5 bases and J by 4 bases, and 17 bases separated the two germline ends. The CDR3 has 15 residues. CDR3 region: CASSEWEGEFYGYTF. The CDR3 DNA follows: TGCGCCAGCAGCGAGTGGGAGGGGGAATTCTATGGCTACACCTTC.

The chain recombines TRBV11-3 with TRBJ1-3; D is perhaps TRBD1 (6 bases). Per germline, CDR1 SGHNT and CDR2 YENEEA. V was clipped by 5 bases and J by 0 bases, with 8 bases between them. The CDR3 sequence is 14 residues long. The CDR3 loop reads CASSAQGSGNTIYF. The CDR3 region has the DNA TGTGCCAGCAGCGCACAGGGCTCTGGAAACACCATATATTTT.

The chain links TRBV6-5 to TRBJ1-1; TRBD1 is a possible D gene (5 bases). The CDR3 is made up of 12 amino acids. Trimming removed 2 bases at V and 6 bases at J, with 7 bases between. Looked up from germline, CDR1 is MNHEY and CDR2 is SVGAGI. CDR3 amino acids: CASSYGASEAFF. CDR3 DNA sequence: TGTGCCAGCAGTTACGGGGCCTCTGAAGCTTTCTTT.

The count of this clone is one. This chain joins TRBV18 and TRBJ2-3, with D possibly being TRBD1 (6 bases). Germline V gene data show CDR1 as KGHSH and CDR2 as LQKENI. Between the trimmed V and J ends, which lost 2 bases and 4 bases, there was a span of 13 bases. There are 15 residues in the CDR3. For the CDR3, the DNA is TGTGCCAGCTCACCAGCACAGGGTAGCGCAGATACGCAGTATTTT. Translating gives CASSPAQGSADTQYF.

The chain is built from TRBV7-2 and TRBJ1-2, with TRBD1 as a possible D gene (5 bases). The CDR3 is 15 residues long. The germline V gene has CDR1 SGHTA and CDR2 FQGNSA. Trimming left V 1 base short and J 3 bases short, with 12 bases between. The CDR3 DNA is TGTGCCAGCAGCTTAGTGGGGGGATACGACTATGGCTACACCTTC. The encoded protein is CASSLVGGYDYGYTF.

V gene TRBV7-9 combines with J gene TRBJ2-3, with 7 bases fitting TRBD1. V dropped 5 bases and J dropped 5; count of bases not matched to a gene: 7. This CDR3 has 14 amino acids. CDR1 SEHNR and CDR2 FQNEAQ come from the germline V gene (reference sequence). The CDR3 DNA reads TGTGCCAGCAGCATTGACAGGGCGGTAGATACGCAGTATTTT. The encoded protein is CASSIDRAVDTQYF.

The chain combines TRBV4-2 with TRBJ1-5; tentatively, D is TRBD1 (5 bases). The germline gives CDR1 LGHNA, CDR2 YNFKEQ. V lost 0 bases to trimming and J lost 6 bases, with 18 bases between them. The CDR3 spans 17 residues. CDR3 loop: CASSQERAGQGGQPQHF. The CDR3 coding sequence is TGTGCCAGCAGCCAAGAAAGGGCGGGGCAGGGAGGTCAGCCCCAGCATTTT.